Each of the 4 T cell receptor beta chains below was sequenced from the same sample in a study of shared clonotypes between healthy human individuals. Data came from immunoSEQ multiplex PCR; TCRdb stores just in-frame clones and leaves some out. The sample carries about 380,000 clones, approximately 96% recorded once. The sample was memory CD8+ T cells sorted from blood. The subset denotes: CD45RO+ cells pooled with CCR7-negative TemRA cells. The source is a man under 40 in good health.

The CDR3 protein is CASSLLPLNTGELFF. The CDR3 DNA reads TGTGCCAGCAGCTTACTCCCCTTGAACACCGGGGAGCTGTTTTTT. The chain joins TRBV7-2 to TRBJ2-2; D gene unclear. V dropped 2 bases and J dropped 1 base, with 8 bases sitting between them. Germline CDR1 and CDR2: SGHTA and FQGNSA. The CDR3 is 15 amino acids.

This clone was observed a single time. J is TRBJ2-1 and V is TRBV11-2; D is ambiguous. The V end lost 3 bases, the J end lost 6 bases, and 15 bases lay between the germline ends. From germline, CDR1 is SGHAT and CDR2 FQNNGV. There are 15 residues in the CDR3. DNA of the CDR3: TGTGCCAGCAGCTTCAGTATTGAACGTTTCAATGAGCAGTTCTTC. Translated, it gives CASSFSIERFNEQFF.

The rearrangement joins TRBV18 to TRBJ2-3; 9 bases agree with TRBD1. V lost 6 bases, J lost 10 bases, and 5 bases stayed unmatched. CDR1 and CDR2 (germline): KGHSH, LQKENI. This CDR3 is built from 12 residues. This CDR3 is CASSLGTGSQYF. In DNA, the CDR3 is TGTGCCAGCTCGCTCGGGACAGGGTCGCAGTATTTT.

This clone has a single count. CDR3 in DNA: TGTGCCAGCAGTGAAGTGACCCCAGGGGCTGGCTACACCTTC. Amino acids: CASSEVTPGAGYTF. V and J are TRBV2 and TRBJ1-2, with D possibly TRBD1 on 6 matching bases. Trimming took off 1 base at V and 7 bases at J, with 13 bases between the two ends. The CDR3 is made up of 14 amino acids. CDR1 SNHLY and CDR2 FYNNEI come from the germline V gene.